This T cell receptor beta chain was sequenced in a study of blood T cell repertoires in COVID-19. The overall study: Samples representing acute and convalescent COVID-19 were sourced from the United States, Italy and Spain.

Per the original data handling: Quantification of nucleated cells was approximated via reference gene primer amplification. Clones were read by immunoSEQ multiplex PCR, and TCRdb kept only the in-frame ones, dropping some. That table is the source of V, J and clone size, and D and trimming were worked out from the DNA. The sample records under 130,000 clones, 75% to 90% being singletons. V lost 5 bases, J lost 6 bases, and 10 bases lay in between. The CDR3 runs 11 residues. The germline V gene encodes CDR1 DFQATT and CDR2 SNEGSKA (reference sequence). The V call is TRBV20-1, the J call TRBJ1-1, with D maybe TRBD1 (6 bases). The receptor's source is a woman at least 80 years old with acute or convalescent COVID-19. Material: peripheral blood. DNA of the CDR3: TGCAGTGCTTACCAGGGGCCTGAAGCTTTCTTT. Translating it yields CSAYQGPEAFF.